The text below deals with one T cell receptor (beta chain). The sample originates from a study of blood T cell repertoires in COVID-19. Overall study: Sources were T cells, B-cell-depleted T cells, or PBMCs; the material itself was cDNA or gDNA.

Germline V gene data show CDR1 as LGHNA and CDR2 as YSLEER. The V and J ends lost 2 bases and 4 bases, in that order; junction bases with no gene match: 15. The CDR3 runs 21 residues. In the source study's methods: Nucleated cell number was recorded as an estimate derived from reference gene primer amplification. The assay was immunoSEQ multiplex PCR, and TCRdb's table has in-frame clones only and misses some. Clone size and the V and J calls come from that table; the DNA yielded D and trimming. Of roughly 150,000 clones listed, about four fifths are singletons. Source material: peripheral blood. The chain joins TRBV4-3 to TRBJ2-2, with 14 bases lining up with TRBD2. This clonotype was sampled from a human donor with acute or convalescent COVID-19. The donor label of this sample is uncertain. The CDR3 bases are TGCGCCAGCAGCCAATATCTAACCACGGGACTAGCGGGGGAATCCACCGGGGAGCTGTTTTTT. Translating it yields CASSQYLTTGLAGESTGELFF.